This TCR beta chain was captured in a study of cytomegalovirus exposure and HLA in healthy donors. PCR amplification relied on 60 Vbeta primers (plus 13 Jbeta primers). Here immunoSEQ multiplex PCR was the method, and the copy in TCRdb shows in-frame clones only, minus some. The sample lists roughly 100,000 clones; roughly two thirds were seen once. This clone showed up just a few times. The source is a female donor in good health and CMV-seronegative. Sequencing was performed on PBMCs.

CDR3 in DNA: TGTGCCAGATCGGGGAGGGGGAACACCATATATTTT. Translating it yields CARSGRGNTIYF. The chain combines TRBV9 with TRBJ1-3; TRBD1 is a possible D gene (6 bases). CDR1 and CDR2 from the germline V gene are SGDLS and YYNGEE. V lost 8 bases and J 7 bases, leaving 13 bases between the germline ends. This CDR3 contains 12 residues.